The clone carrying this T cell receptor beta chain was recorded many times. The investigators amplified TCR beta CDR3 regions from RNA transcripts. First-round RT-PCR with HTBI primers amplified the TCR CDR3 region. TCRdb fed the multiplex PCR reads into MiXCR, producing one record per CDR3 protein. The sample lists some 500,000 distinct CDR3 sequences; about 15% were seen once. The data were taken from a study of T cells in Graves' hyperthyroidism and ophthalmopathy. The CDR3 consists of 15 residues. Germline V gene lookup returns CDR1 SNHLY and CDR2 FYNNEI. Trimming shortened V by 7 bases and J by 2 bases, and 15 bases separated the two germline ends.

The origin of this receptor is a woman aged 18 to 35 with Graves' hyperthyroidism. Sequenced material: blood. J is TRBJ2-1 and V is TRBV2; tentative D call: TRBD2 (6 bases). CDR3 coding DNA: TGTGCCAGCACCCCCCTCGGGGGAGCCTACAATGAGCAGTTCTTC. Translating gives CASTPLGGAYNEQFF.